Listed below are T cell receptor beta chains from one sample, sequenced in a study of CD8+ T cells in alopecia areata. The protocol was immunoSEQ multiplex PCR, while the TCRdb copy is restricted to in-frame clones and leaves out a portion. The repertoire holds 120,000 or so clones, with over 60% as singletons. This material consisted of CD4+ T cells sorted from blood, taken at week 4, from a patient treated with tofacitinib. Receptors originate from a human donor with alopecia areata. Each CDR3 is given with its conserved first and last residue. A D gene is named only where the DNA matches it firmly. Size values are once, few and many counts, or a class for expanded clones, and some rows have none.

j_call clone_size v_call d_call cdr3_aa cdr3_nt
TRBJ1-2 - TRBV29-1 TRBD1 CSVEDVYRGSYGYTF TGCAGCGTTGAAGATGTTTACAGGGGTAGCTATGGCTACACCTTC
TRBJ2-1 few TRBV7-9 - CASSLEGWEQFF TGTGCCAGCAGCTTAGAAGGGTGGGAGCAGTTCTTC
TRBJ2-6 - TRBV10-2 - CASNLLTALGGANVLTF TGCGCCAGCAATCTCCTGACAGCCCTTGGGGGGGCCAACGTCCTGACTTTC
TRBJ2-3 - TRBV29-1 - CSAWNSEGTDTQYF TGCAGCGCCTGGAACTCCGAGGGCACAGATACGCAGTATTTT
TRBJ1-5 few TRBV4-2 - CASSLRGGTNQPQHF TGTGCCAGCAGCTTGCGGGGGGGTACCAATCAGCCCCAGCATTTT
TRBJ2-7 - TRBV7-2 TRBD2 CASSLGAGAHEQYF TGTGCCAGCAGCTTAGGAGCGGGAGCTCACGAGCAGTACTTC
TRBJ1-2 once TRBV29-1 - CSVEDRDVYGYTF TGCAGCGTTGAAGATCGCGATGTCTATGGCTACACCTTC
TRBJ1-3 few TRBV29-1 - CSVEDPGQGNTIYF TGCAGCGTTGAAGATCCCGGACAGGGAAACACCATATATTTT
TRBJ2-1 - TRBV6-5 TRBD1 CASRRTGNEQFF TGTGCCAGCAGGAGGACAGGAAATGAGCAGTTCTTC
TRBJ2-3 - TRBV2 - CASTRRSTDTQYF TGTGCCAGCACTCGGCGGAGCACAGATACGCAGTATTTT
TRBJ1-2 - TRBV28 TRBD1 CASRQGAAYGYTF TGTGCCAGCCGGCAGGGGGCGGCCTATGGCTACACCTTC
TRBJ2-3 few TRBV9 TRBD2 CASSVLSGGAGTDTQYF TGTGCCAGCAGCGTACTCAGCGGGGGGGCCGGCACAGATACGCAGTATTTT
TRBJ1-1 - TRBV7-2 - CASSLWEATEAFF TGTGCCAGCAGCTTATGGGAGGCCACTGAAGCTTTCTTT
TRBJ2-2 - TRBV23-1 TRBD2 CASRWTSGRLRTGELFF TGCGCCAGCAGGTGGACTAGCGGGCGCCTACGGACCGGGGAGCTGTTTTTT
TRBJ2-3 - TRBV4-3 - CASSQAGTDTQYF TGCGCCAGCAGCCAAGCGGGCACAGATACGCAGTATTTT
TRBJ2-4 - TRBV18 - CASSPVAGNLAKNIQYF TGTGCCAGCTCACCAGTGGCAGGGAATCTAGCCAAAAACATTCAGTACTTC
TRBJ2-7 - TRBV9 - CASSMDERRGSEQYF TGTGCCAGCAGTATGGACGAGCGGAGAGGGTCCGAGCAGTACTTC
TRBJ2-5 - TRBV25-1 TRBD1 CASRDRGEETQYF TGTGCCAGCCGGGACAGGGGAGAAGAGACCCAGTACTTC
TRBJ1-2 - TRBV29-1 - CSTTVGDGYTF TGCAGCACCACCGTCGGCGATGGCTACACCTTC
TRBJ2-3 - TRBV7-3 - CASSLSADTQYF TGTGCCAGCAGCTTAAGCGCAGATACGCAGTATTTT
TRBJ1-2 - TRBV5-6 TRBD1 CASSDRTGIYGYTF TGTGCCAGCAGCGATCGGACAGGGATCTATGGCTACACCTTC
TRBJ2-5 - TRBV4-2 - CASSPGGSEETQYF TGTGCCAGCAGCCCAGGAGGCTCCGAAGAGACCCAGTACTTC
TRBJ2-7 - TRBV9 - CASSDPGVREQYF TGTGCCAGCAGCGACCCAGGGGTGCGCGAGCAGTACTTC
TRBJ2-5 few TRBV9 - CASSPRRSLSGTQYF TGTGCCAGCAGCCCACGCCGAAGCCTCAGCGGGACCCAGTACTTC
TRBJ2-7 - TRBV6-6 - CASSDRTAYEQYF TGTGCCAGCAGCGACAGGACCGCCTACGAGCAGTACTTC
TRBJ1-1 - TRBV15 - CATSRDFQGLEAFF TGTGCCACCAGCAGAGATTTTCAGGGCTTAGAAGCTTTCTTT
TRBJ2-1 - TRBV5-6 - CASSTQGYNEQFF TGTGCCAGCAGCACACAGGGTTACAATGAGCAGTTCTTC
TRBJ2-7 - TRBV27 TRBD2 CASIHGDYSYEQYF TGTGCCAGCATCCATGGGGACTACTCCTACGAGCAGTACTTC
TRBJ2-5 - TRBV7-2 TRBD1 CASSPGQGEETQYF TGTGCCAGCAGCCCGGGACAGGGAGAAGAGACCCAGTACTTC
TRBJ2-1 - TRBV9 - CASSPGQGGAGEQFF TGTGCCAGCAGCCCCGGACAAGGGGGGGCGGGGGAGCAGTTCTTC
TRBJ1-2 - TRBV29-1 TRBD1 CSVQGVDGYTF TGCAGCGTTCAGGGGGTTGATGGCTACACCTTC
TRBJ1-4 - TRBV29-1 TRBD1 CSVEDLTGDEKLFF TGCAGCGTTGAAGATTTGACAGGGGATGAAAAACTGTTTTTT
TRBJ2-5 - TRBV2 - CASSLQASKETQYF TGTGCCAGCAGTTTGCAGGCATCAAAAGAGACCCAGTACTTC
TRBJ2-5 - TRBV30 - CAWSVGETQYF TGTGCCTGGTCGGTGGGGGAGACCCAGTACTTC
TRBJ2-3 few TRBV5-1 - CASSLVGKETDTQYF TGCGCCAGCAGCTTGGTAGGGAAGGAAACAGATACGCAGTATTTT
TRBJ2-4 - TRBV5-1 - CASSPEGNIQYF TGCGCCAGCAGCCCCGAAGGCAACATTCAGTACTTC
TRBJ2-5 - TRBV7-9 - CASSLVAVSGQDQETQYF TGTGCCAGCAGCTTAGTAGCGGTCAGTGGGCAGGATCAAGAGACCCAGTACTTC
TRBJ1-1 - TRBV4-3 - CASSQEDGTEAFF TGCGCCAGCAGCCAAGAAGATGGGACTGAAGCTTTCTTT
TRBJ2-7 few TRBV29-1 TRBD1 CSFRTGPGEQYF TGCAGCTTTCGGACAGGGCCTGGTGAGCAGTACTTC
TRBJ2-3 - TRBV7-8 - CASSLGGVSTDTQYF TGTGCCAGCAGCTTAGGCGGGGTTAGCACAGATACGCAGTATTTT
TRBJ1-1 - TRBV2 TRBD1 CASSPGTGYPEAFF TGTGCCAGCAGCCCCGGGACAGGGTATCCGGAAGCTTTCTTT
TRBJ2-7 - TRBV7-2 TRBD2 CASSLTRASRGTSYEQYF TGTGCCAGCAGCCTCACCCGTGCCTCGCGGGGGACCTCCTACGAGCAGTACTTC
TRBJ2-1 few TRBV9 TRBD2 CASSVELAGDSYNEQFF TGTGCCAGCAGCGTAGAGCTAGCGGGGGACTCCTACAATGAGCAGTTCTTC
TRBJ2-3 - TRBV25-1 - CASSDRLTTSTQYF TGTGCCAGCAGTGACCGTTTGACTACCTCTACGCAGTATTTT
TRBJ2-3 few TRBV27 TRBD2 CASSMGLAADTQYF TGTGCCAGCAGTATGGGACTAGCGGCAGATACGCAGTATTTT
TRBJ2-1 many TRBV6-1 TRBD1 CASRSGTGVNEQFF TGTGCCAGCCGAAGTGGGACAGGGGTCAATGAGCAGTTCTTC
TRBJ1-1 few TRBV19 TRBD1 CASSPRQGRREAFF TGTGCCAGTAGTCCGAGACAGGGACGGAGAGAAGCTTTCTTT
TRBJ1-3 many TRBV11-2 - CASRSAEDTIYF TGTGCCAGCCGTTCTGCGGAGGACACCATATATTTT
TRBJ2-4 few TRBV4-2 - CASSQIGENIQYF TGTGCCAGCAGCCAAATAGGGGAAAACATTCAGTACTTC
TRBJ2-5 - TRBV5-1 - CASSLREETQYF TGCGCCAGCAGCTTGAGAGAAGAGACCCAGTACTTC
TRBJ1-2 - TRBV29-1 - CSVSIRGDGYTF TGCAGCGTTAGTATCCGGGGTGATGGCTACACCTTC
TRBJ2-5 - TRBV5-1 - CASRRAAGEETQYF TGCGCCTCCAGGCGTGCGGCTGGGGAAGAGACCCAGTACTTC
TRBJ2-2 - TRBV7-2 - CASSLERSMTGELFF TGTGCCAGCAGCTTAGAGCGGAGTATGACCGGGGAGCTGTTTTTT
TRBJ2-3 - TRBV15 - CATSRRTDTQYF TGTGCCACCAGCAGACGCACAGATACGCAGTATTTT
TRBJ2-1 - TRBV7-8 - CASSFRRGPMNEQFF TGTGCCAGCAGCTTCCGCAGGGGCCCTATGAATGAGCAGTTCTTC